This TCR beta chain originates from a study of T cell repertoires in cytomegalovirus infection (dated by TCRdb to between 2018 and 2020). A note on the overall study: Recently identified HLA-C-restricted CMV epitopes, whose presentation resists viral immunomodulation, were targeted by peptide stimulations together with well-studied HLA-B-restricted epitopes. Donor HLA type was relevant to the analysis, because carriage of CMV infection together with the matching HLA type was indicated by public TCR beta signatures.

What the authors observed across the whole study: Cumulative frequency of public TCR beta family members discriminated carriers of CMV infection plus the relevant HLA type in this cohort and an independent approximately 400-donor cohort. The ex vivo response was dominated by HLA-C-restricted CMV-specific TCR beta clonotypes, which also provided the single most frequent clonotype in two of eight donors.

The sample's treatment or condition label, decoded: in vitro stimulation with specific CMV peptide epitopes to enrich CMV-specific T cells. The sample was run on an Illumina HiSeq 1500. TCRdb passed the public sequencing reads through fastp at Q25 and MiXCR, retaining productive beta sequences. All rows with the same CDR3 protein become a single entry with the most common DNA and genes. For this sample there are 900,000 to 950,000 distinct CDR3 sequences; 30% to 40% appear just once. Over 10% of the sample rests with the top ten. This clonotype was observed at least ten times. Its antigen has not been determined. The sample holds no much larger clone one base away, and base qualities are not on file. The CDR3 spans 14 residues, from the cysteine through the phenylalanine. Only the CDR3 DNA stays, 42 bases, in frame from base 1. CDR1 and CDR2 were assigned from the germline V gene (reference sequence) as MNHEY and SMNVEV. V is cut back by 5 bases and J by 1 base, with 5 bases in the junction unmatched.

The chain links TRBV27 with TRBJ2-7; 7 central bases correspond to TRBD1. The starting material was cultured CD8+ T cells from PBMCs, obtained from culture after CMV antigen stimulation. This TCR was sampled from a human donor in good health (CMV status not recorded). Some clones in this sample may be carry-over from other donors' samples. The DNA sequence follows: TGTGCCAGCAGTATAGGGACAGCTTCCTACGAGCAGTACTTC. The encoded protein is CASSIGTASYEQYF.